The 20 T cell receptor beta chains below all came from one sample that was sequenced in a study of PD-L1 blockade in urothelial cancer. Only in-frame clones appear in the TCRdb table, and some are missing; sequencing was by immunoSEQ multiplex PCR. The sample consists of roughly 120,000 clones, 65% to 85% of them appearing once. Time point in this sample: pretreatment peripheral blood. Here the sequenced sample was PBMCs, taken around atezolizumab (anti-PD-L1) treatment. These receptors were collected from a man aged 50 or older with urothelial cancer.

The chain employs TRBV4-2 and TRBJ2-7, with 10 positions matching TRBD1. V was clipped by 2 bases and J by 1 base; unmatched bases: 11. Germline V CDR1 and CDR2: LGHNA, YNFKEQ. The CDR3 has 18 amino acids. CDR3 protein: CASSQRGGGTGASYEQYF. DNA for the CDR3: TGTGCCAGCAGCCAACGTGGGGGCGGGACAGGGGCTTCCTACGAGCAGTACTTC.

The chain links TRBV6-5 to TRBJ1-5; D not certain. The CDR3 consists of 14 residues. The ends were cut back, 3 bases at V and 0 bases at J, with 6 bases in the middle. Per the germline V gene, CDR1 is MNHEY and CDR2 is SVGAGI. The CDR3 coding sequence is TGTGCCAGCAGTTATACAGATAGCAATCAGCCCCAGCATTTT. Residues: CASSYTDSNQPQHF.

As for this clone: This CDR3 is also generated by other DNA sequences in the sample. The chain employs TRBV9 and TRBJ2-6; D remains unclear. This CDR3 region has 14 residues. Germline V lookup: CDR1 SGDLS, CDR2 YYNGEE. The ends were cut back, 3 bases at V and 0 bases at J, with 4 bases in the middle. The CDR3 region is CASSAVSGANVLTF. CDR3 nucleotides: TGTGCCAGCAGCGCGGTCTCTGGGGCCAACGTCCTGACTTTC.

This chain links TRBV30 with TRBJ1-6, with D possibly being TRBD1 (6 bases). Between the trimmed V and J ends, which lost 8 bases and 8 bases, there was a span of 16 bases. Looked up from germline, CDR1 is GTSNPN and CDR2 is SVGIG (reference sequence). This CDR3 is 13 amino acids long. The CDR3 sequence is CAASGQPDSPLHF. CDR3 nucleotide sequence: TGTGCCGCGTCCGGACAGCCCGATTCACCCCTCCACTTT.

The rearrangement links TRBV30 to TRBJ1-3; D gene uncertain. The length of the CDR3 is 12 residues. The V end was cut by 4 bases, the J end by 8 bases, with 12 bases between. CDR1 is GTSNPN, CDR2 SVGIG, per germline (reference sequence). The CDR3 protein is CAWMEGGHTIYF. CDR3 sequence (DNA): TGTGCCTGGATGGAGGGAGGCCACACCATATATTTT.

In DNA, the CDR3 is TGTGCCAGCAGTTTATTTCCTACGCGGGAGGGCCCTTCGGGCACAGATACGCAGTATTTT. It encodes CASSLFPTREGPSGTDTQYF. The V call is TRBV27, the J call TRBJ2-3, with 9 bases fitting TRBD2. The V segment lost 1 base and the J segment 1 base; nucleotides outside the gene matches: 15. The CDR3 is 20 amino acids. CDR1 MNHEY and CDR2 SMNVEV come from the germline V gene (reference sequence).

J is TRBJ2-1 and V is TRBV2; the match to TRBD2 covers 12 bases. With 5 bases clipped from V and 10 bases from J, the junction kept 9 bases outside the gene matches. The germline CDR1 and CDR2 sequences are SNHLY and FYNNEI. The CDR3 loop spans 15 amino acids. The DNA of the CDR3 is TGTGCCAGCAGTCCGGGACTAGCGGGTGCATGGGAGCAGTTCTTC. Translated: CASSPGLAGAWEQFF.

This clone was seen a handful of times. The CDR3 DNA follows: TGTGCCAGCAGCGGGAGAAGCACCGGGGAGCTGTTTTTT. Translated, it gives CASSGRSTGELFF. This chain links TRBV11-3 with TRBJ2-2; the D gene is possibly TRBD2 (5 bases). The CDR3 contains 13 residues. The V end lost 5 bases, the J end lost 4 bases, and 8 bases lay between the germline ends. Germline CDR1 reads SGHNT; CDR2 reads YENEEA.

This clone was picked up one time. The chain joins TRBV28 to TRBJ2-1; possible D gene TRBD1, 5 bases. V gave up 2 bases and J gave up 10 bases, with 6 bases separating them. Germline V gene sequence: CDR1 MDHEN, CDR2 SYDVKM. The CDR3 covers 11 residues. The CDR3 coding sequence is TGTGCCAGCAGTTTAAGGGGCGAGCAGTTCTTC. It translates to CASSLRGEQFF.

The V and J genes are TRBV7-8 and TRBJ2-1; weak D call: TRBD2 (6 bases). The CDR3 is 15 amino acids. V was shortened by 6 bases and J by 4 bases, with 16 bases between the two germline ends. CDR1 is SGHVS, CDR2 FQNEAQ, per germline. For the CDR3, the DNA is TGTGCCAGCAGTCCGACTAGTTTGAGATACAATGAGCAGTTCTTC. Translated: CASSPTSLRYNEQFF.

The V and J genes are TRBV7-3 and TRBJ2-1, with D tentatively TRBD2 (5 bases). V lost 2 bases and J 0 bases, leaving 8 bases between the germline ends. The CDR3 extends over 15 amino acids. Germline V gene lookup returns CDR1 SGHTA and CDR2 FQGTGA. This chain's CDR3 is CASSLDYRSYNEQFF. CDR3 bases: TGTGCCAGCAGCTTAGACTACCGCTCCTACAATGAGCAGTTCTTC.

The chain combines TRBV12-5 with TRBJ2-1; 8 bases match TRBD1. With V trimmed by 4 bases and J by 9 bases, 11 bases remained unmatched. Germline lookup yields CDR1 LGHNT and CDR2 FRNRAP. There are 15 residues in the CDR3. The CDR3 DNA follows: TGTGCTAGTGGTTGGGGGACAGGTGTCGGCAGTGAGCAGTTCTTC. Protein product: CASGWGTGVGSEQFF.

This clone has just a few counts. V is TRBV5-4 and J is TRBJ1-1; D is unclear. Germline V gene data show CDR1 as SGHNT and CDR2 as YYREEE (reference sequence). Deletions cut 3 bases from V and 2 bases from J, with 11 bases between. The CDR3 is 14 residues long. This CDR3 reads CASSSKTGNTEAFF. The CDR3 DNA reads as TGTGCCAGCAGCTCTAAGACGGGAAACACTGAAGCTTTCTTT.

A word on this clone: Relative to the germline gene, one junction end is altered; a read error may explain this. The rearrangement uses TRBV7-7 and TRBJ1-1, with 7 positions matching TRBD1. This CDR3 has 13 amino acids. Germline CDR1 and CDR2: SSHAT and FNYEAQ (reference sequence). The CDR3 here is CASSDRQGTEAFF. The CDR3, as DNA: TGTGCTAGCAGCGACCGACAGGGCACTGAAGCTTTCTTT.

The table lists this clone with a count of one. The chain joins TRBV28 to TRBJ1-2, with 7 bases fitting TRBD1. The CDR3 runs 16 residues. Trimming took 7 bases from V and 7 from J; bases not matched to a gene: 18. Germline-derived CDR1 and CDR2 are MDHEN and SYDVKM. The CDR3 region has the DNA TGTGCCAGCATAGAGGAAAGGGGGCAACGGGTGGGTGGCTACACCTTC. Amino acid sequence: CASIEERGQRVGGYTF.

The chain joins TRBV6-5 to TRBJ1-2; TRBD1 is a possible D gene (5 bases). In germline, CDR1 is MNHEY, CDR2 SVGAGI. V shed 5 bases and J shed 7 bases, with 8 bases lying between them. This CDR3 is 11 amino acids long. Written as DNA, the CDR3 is TGTGCCAGCAGTCAGGGTGGTGGCTACACCTTC. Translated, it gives CASSQGGGYTF.

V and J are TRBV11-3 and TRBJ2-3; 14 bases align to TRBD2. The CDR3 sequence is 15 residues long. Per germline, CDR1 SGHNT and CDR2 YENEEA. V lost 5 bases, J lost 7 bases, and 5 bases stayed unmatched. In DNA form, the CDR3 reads TGTGCCAGCAGCAAGACTAGCGGGAGGGGGAATACGCAGTATTTT. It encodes CASSKTSGRGNTQYF.

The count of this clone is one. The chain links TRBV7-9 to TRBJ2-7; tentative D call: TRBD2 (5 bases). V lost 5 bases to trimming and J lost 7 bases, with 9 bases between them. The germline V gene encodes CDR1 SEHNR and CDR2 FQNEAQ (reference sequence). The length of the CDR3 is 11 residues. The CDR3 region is CASSPEREQYF. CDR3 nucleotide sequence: TGTGCCAGCAGCCCTGAGCGGGAGCAGTACTTC.

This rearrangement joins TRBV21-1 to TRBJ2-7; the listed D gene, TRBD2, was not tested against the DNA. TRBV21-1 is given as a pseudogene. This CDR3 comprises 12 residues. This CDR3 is CASSNRSYEQYF. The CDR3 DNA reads TGTGCCAGCAGCAACCGTTCCTACGAGCAGTACTTC.

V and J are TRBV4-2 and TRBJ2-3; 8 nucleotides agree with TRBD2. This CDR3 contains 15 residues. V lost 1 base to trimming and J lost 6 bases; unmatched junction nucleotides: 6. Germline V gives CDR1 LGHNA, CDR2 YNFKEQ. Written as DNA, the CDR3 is TGTGCCAGCAGCCAAGTCCAGCGGGAGTTGGATACGCAGTATTTT. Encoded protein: CASSQVQRELDTQYF.